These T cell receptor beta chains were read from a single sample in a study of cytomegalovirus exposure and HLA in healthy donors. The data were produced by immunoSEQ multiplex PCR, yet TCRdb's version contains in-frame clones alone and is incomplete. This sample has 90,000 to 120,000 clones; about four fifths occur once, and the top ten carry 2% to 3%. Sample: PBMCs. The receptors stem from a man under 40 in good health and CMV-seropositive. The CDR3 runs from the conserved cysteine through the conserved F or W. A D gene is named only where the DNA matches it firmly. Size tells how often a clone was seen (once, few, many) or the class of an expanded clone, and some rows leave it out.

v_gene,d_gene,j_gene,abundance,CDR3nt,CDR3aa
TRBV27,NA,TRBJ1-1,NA,TGTGCCAGCAGCCTTGGACAGAACACTGAAGCTTTCTTT,CASSLGQNTEAFF
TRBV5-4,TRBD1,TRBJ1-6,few,TGTGCCAGCAGCCGCGTAAATACAGGGGGCGAGTCACCCCTCCACTTT,CASSRVNTGGESPLHF
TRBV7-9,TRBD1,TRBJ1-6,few,TGTGCCAGCACCGATGGGGCGGGACAGAATAATTCACCCCTCCACTTT,CASTDGAGQNNSPLHF
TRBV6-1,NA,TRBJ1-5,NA,TGTGCCAGCAGTCAGGGGTTTCAGCCCCAGCATTTT,CASSQGFQPQHF
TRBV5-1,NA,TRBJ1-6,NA,TGCGCCAGTCGTGCCGTCACATCTGCTTATTCACCCCTCCACTTT,CASRAVTSAYSPLHF
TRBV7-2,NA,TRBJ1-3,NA,TGTGCCAGCAGCTTACAAACAGGAAACACCATATATTTT,CASSLQTGNTIYF
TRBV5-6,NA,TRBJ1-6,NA,TGTGCCAGCAGCTTGGGTAGACTAAATTCACCCCTCCACTTT,CASSLGRLNSPLHF
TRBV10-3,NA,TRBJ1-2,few,TGTGCCATCAGTCACTTGAACAGGGAACCCACTAACTATGGCTACACCTTC,CAISHLNREPTNYGYTF
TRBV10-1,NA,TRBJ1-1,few,TGCGCCAGCAGTGAATCCCCCTCACACGGAGGGACTGAAGCTTTCTTT,CASSESPSHGGTEAFF
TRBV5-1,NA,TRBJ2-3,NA,TGCGCCAGCAGCCCCCGACTTAGCACAGATACGCAGTATTTT,CASSPRLSTDTQYF
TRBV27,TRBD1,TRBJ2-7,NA,TGTGCCAGCAGTTCCGGGACAGTCCCCTACGAGCAGTACTTC,CASSSGTVPYEQYF
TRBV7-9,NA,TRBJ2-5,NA,TGTGCCAGCAGCTTTAGACTACCCTCAACCGGAGGGACCCAGTACTTC,CASSFRLPSTGGTQYF
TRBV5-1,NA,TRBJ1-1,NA,TGCGCCAGCAGCTTGGTTGGGGCAGAATTGAACACTGAAGCTTTCTTT,CASSLVGAELNTEAFF
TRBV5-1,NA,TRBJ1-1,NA,TGCGCCAGCAGCTTGGATGTGAGGATGAACACTGAAGCTTTCTTT,CASSLDVRMNTEAFF
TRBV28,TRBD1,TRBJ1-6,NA,TGTGCCAGCAGTTCGACAGGGGAAAATTCACCCCTCCACTTT,CASSSTGENSPLHF
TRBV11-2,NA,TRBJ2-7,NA,TGTGCCAGCAGCGCAGGGTGGGGTCCTCTCTACGAGCAGTACTTC,CASSAGWGPLYEQYF
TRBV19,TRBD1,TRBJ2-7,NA,TGTGCCAGTAGTTGGGGGACAGGGGGCCCGGCGAACGAGCAGTACTTC,CASSWGTGGPANEQYF
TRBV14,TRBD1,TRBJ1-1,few,TGTGCCAGCAGCCAACGCCGGACAGGGGGGTCCATGAGCACTGAAGCTTTCTTT,CASSQRRTGGSMSTEAFF
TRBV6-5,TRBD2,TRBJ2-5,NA,TGTGCCAGCAGGGAAGGACTAGCCGGAGAGACCCAGTACTTC,CASREGLAGETQYF
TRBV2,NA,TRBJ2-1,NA,TGTGCCAGCAGTCCCGCGATTCCCTCCGTCAATGAGCAGTTCTTC,CASSPAIPSVNEQFF
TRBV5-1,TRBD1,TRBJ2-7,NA,TGCGCCAGCAGCTTAGCAACGAGGACAGGGGAGGAAGAGCAGTACTTC,CASSLATRTGEEEQYF
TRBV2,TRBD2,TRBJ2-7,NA,TGTGCCAGCCTAATCGCGGGGGGTGGGGAGCAGTACTTC,CASLIAGGGEQYF
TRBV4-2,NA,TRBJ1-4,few,TGTGCCAGCAGCCCTGGAGCCGCAACTAATGAAAAACTGTTTTTT,CASSPGAATNEKLFF
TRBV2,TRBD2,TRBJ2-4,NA,TGTGCCAGCAGTGAAATCGCGGGGGGGCTCTCCAGTAAGTACTTC,CASSEIAGGLSSKYF
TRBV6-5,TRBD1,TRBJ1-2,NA,TGTGCCAGCAGTAACCAGGGGGCGCGGGGCTACACCTTC,CASSNQGARGYTF
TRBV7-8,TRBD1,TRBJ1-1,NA,TGTGCCAGCAGTTTCACCACAGGGGGAACTGAAGCTTTCTTT,CASSFTTGGTEAFF
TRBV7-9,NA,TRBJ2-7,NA,TGTTCCAGCAGCGCAGGCGGCGGGCGAAGCTCCTACGAGCAGTACTTC,CSSSAGGGRSSYEQYF
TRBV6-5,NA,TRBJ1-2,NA,TGTGCCAGCAGTTACTCCCACAGCCTTGGAAACTATGGCTACACCTTC,CASSYSHSLGNYGYTF
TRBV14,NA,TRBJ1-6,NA,TGTGCCAGCAGCCAGGCAGTAAATAAAAATTCACCCCTCCACTTT,CASSQAVNKNSPLHF
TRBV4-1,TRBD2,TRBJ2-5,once,TGCGCCAGCAGCCAAGATCGACTAGCGGGGAGGGAGACCCAGTACTTC,CASSQDRLAGRETQYF
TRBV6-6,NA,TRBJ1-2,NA,TGTGCCAGCAGCCTCTATACAGGGCTCGGCTACACCTTC,CASSLYTGLGYTF
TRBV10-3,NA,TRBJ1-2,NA,TGTGCCATCAGTGAGTCGGGAGGTGGCTACACCTTC,CAISESGGGYTF
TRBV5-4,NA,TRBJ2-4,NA,TGTGCCAGCAGCTTGGCCTCTTTCAGGGAAGGGAACATTCAGTACTTC,CASSLASFREGNIQYF
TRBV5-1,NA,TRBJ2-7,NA,TGCGCCAGCAGCTTTAGTGGACAAATCTACGAGCAGTACTTC,CASSFSGQIYEQYF
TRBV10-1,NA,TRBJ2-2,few,TGCGCCAGCAGTGAGTTCGGAGGAAACACCGGGGAGCTGTTTTTT,CASSEFGGNTGELFF
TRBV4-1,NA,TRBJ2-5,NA,TGCGCCAGCAGCCAAGCTGGGGAGATAAGAACCCAGTACTTC,CASSQAGEIRTQYF
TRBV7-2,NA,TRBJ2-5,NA,TGTGCCAGCAGCTCCTTACAGCACCCGGAGACCCAGTACTTC,CASSSLQHPETQYF
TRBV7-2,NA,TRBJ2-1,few,TGTGCCAGCAGCTTAAGGGGTAATGAGCAGTTCTTC,CASSLRGNEQFF
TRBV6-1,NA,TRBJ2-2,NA,TGTGCCAGCAGTGCCTTCGGTGGGACATATAACACCGGGGAGCTGTTTTTT,CASSAFGGTYNTGELFF
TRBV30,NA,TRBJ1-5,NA,TGTGCCTGGAGTGTGCGGGGAAATCAGCCCCAGCATTTT,CAWSVRGNQPQHF
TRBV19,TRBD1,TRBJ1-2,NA,TGTGCCAGTAGTATTAGGACAGGTAACGATGGCTACACCTTC,CASSIRTGNDGYTF
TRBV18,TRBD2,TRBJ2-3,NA,TGTGCCAGCTCACCTTTCGACAATAGCGGGGGAATTATAATCACAGATACGCAGTATTTT,CASSPFDNSGGIIITDTQYF
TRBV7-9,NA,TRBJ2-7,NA,TGTGCCAGCAGCGAAGACTACCAGAGCTCCTACGAGCAGTACTTC,CASSEDYQSSYEQYF
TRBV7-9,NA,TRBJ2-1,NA,TGTGCCAGCAGCTCTATCTCGGACAATGAGCAGTTCTTC,CASSSISDNEQFF
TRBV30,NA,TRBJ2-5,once,TGTGCCTGGAGTGTACGTCAGGGGTGGTATCAAGAGACCCAGTACTTC,CAWSVRQGWYQETQYF
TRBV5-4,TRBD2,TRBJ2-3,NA,TGTGCCAGCAGCTTCGGGACTAGCGGGGTCCGCCGAGGAGATACGCAGTATTTT,CASSFGTSGVRRGDTQYF
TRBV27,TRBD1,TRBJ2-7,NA,TGTGCCAGCAGTTTATCGACAGGGGGCCCCTACGAGCAGTACTTC,CASSLSTGGPYEQYF
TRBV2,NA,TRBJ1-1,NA,TGTGCCAGCAGACCCTCAGGGGCAAGGGGAGAAGCTTTCTTT,CASRPSGARGEAFF
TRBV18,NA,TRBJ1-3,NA,TGTGCCAGCTCACCTTCTGGAGACACCATATATTTT,CASSPSGDTIYF